This TCR beta chain comes out of a study of blood T cell repertoires in COVID-19. The table came from immunoSEQ multiplex PCR; TCRdb's copy has only in-frame clones and leaves some out. The table records hundreds of thousands of clones, around 89% of them present only once. Germline lookup yields CDR1 SGHDT and CDR2 YYEEEE. This CDR3 comprises 15 residues. Trimming removed 4 bases from V and 2 bases from J, with 16 bases in between. The chain joins TRBV5-6 to TRBJ2-7, with a possible D match to TRBD1 (6 bases). Specimen: PBMCs or T cells enriched from blood (not recorded which). This clonotype was sampled from a man aged 30-40 years who had recovered from COVID-19. CDR3 loop: CASSLQGWGPYEQYF. The DNA for the CDR3 is TGTGCCAGCAGCCTACAGGGATGGGGTCCCTACGAGCAGTACTTC.